What follows is one T cell receptor beta chain and its context. The table came from immunoSEQ multiplex PCR; TCRdb's copy has only in-frame clones and leaves some out. The sample shows 130,000 to 150,000 clones, approximately 83% of them seen only once. The source of the sample is a study of blood T cell repertoires in COVID-19. Germline V CDR1 and CDR2: SNHLY, FYNNEI. This CDR3 contains 16 residues. The V gene lost 8 bases and the J gene lost 0 bases, with 20 bases spanning the gap. This receptor was obtained from a woman aged 55-69 years with COVID-19, enrolled during active disease. The sample consisted of peripheral blood. V is TRBV2 and J is TRBJ2-7; D perhaps matches TRBD1 (6 bases). This CDR3 is CASYGQPPPGSYEQYF. Written as DNA, the CDR3 is TGTGCCAGCTATGGACAGCCTCCCCCCGGCTCCTACGAGCAGTACTTC.